Listed below are T cell receptor beta chains from one sample, sequenced in a study of blood T cell repertoires in COVID-19. The assay was immunoSEQ multiplex PCR, and TCRdb's table has in-frame clones only and misses some. The table records approximately 160,000 clones, around 81% of them present only once. Input material: peripheral blood. The receptors were gathered from a man between 65 and 85 years old who had recovered from COVID-19. CDR3s include the opening cysteine and the closing phenylalanine or tryptophan. D genes are given only for firm matches. For some rows the clone size is stated as once, few or many, or as a class when expanded; others skip it.

v_call	j_call	d_call	clone_size	cdr3_nt	cdr3_aa
TRBV7-9	TRBJ2-5	TRBD2	NA	TGTGCCAGCAGCCCGGGAAGTAGCGGGAGGGCCGGAGAGACCCAGTACTTC	CASSPGSSGRAGETQYF
TRBV2	TRBJ2-5	TRBD2	NA	TGTGCCAGCAGGGCGACTAGCGGGGGCCAAGAGACCCAGTACTTC	CASRATSGGQETQYF
TRBV5-1	TRBJ2-2	TRBD1	NA	TGCGCCAGCAGCAAGACCGGACAGGGCTTGGGAGGGGAGCTGTTTTTT	CASSKTGQGLGGELFF
TRBV13	TRBJ2-5	TRBD1	NA	TGTGCCAGCAGCCATAACAGGGGTAGTGGGGAGACCCAGTACTTC	CASSHNRGSGETQYF
TRBV7-3	TRBJ2-3	NA	NA	TGTGCCAGCAGTGCCAGGAACCCCGAGACAGATACGCAGTATTTT	CASSARNPETDTQYF
TRBV9	TRBJ1-1	NA	NA	TGTGCCAGCAGCCCCCACGAAGGGGTTAACACTGAAGCTTTCTTT	CASSPHEGVNTEAFF
TRBV11-2	TRBJ2-4	TRBD2	NA	TGTGCCAGCAGCTTAAGGGAGACTAGCCGATCCAAAAACATTCAGTACTTC	CASSLRETSRSKNIQYF
TRBV5-1	TRBJ2-1	NA	NA	TGCGCCAGCAGCTTAGGGGGAGGGTCCTACAATGAGCAGTTCTTC	CASSLGGGSYNEQFF
TRBV13	TRBJ2-1	TRBD2	once	TGTGCCAGCAGCTCCAAACGGAGCGGGAGGGCCGGTGAGCAGTTCTTC	CASSSKRSGRAGEQFF
TRBV5-5	TRBJ1-4	TRBD1	NA	TGTGCCAGCAGCCCCGGACAGGGGGCTTATGAAAAACTGTTTTTT	CASSPGQGAYEKLFF
TRBV7-2	TRBJ2-7	TRBD2	NA	TGTGCCAGCAGCTTGACTAGCGGGAATTACGAGCAGTACTTC	CASSLTSGNYEQYF
TRBV6-6	TRBJ2-7	TRBD1	NA	TGTGCCAGCAGTTTCCGGGACAGCGAGCAGTACTTC	CASSFRDSEQYF
TRBV19	TRBJ1-1	TRBD1	once	TGTGCCAGTAGTCCGGGACAGGGGGTAGGAGACACTGAAGCTTTCTTT	CASSPGQGVGDTEAFF
TRBV11-2	TRBJ1-2	NA	NA	TGTGCCAGCAGCTTGAGCGGGGACGGTTATGGGTATGGCTACACCTTC	CASSLSGDGYGYGYTF
TRBV4-2	TRBJ2-2	TRBD2	NA	TGTGCCAGCAGACCGTTAGCGGGAGGATCCACCGGGGAGCTGTTTTTT	CASRPLAGGSTGELFF
TRBV6-5	TRBJ1-3	TRBD1	NA	TGTGCCAGCAGTTACTCTAGGGACAGTGACACCATATATTTT	CASSYSRDSDTIYF
TRBV4-1	TRBJ1-1	NA	NA	TGCGCCAGCAGCCGGCCGTCAGGGGCGGCGGGGAACACTGAAGCTTTCTTT	CASSRPSGAAGNTEAFF
TRBV4-1	TRBJ1-4	NA	NA	TGCGCCAGCAGCCTTCAACCTACAACTAATGAAAAACTGTTTTTT	CASSLQPTTNEKLFF
TRBV21-1	TRBJ2-1	NA	NA	TGTGCCAGCAGCAAAGAAGTGGGACTAGCGGGAGTCCGGGAGCAGTTCTTC	CASSKEVGLAGVREQFF
TRBV19	TRBJ1-5	NA	NA	TGTGCCAGTAGTATCCCCGGGAATAGCAATCAGCCCCAGCATTTT	CASSIPGNSNQPQHF
TRBV20-1	TRBJ2-5	NA	NA	TGCAGTGAGGGACTCCAAGGGGCCCAGTACTTC	CSEGLQGAQYF
TRBV6-5	TRBJ2-3	TRBD1	NA	TGTGCCAGCAGACCCGGGACAGCTAGCACAGATACGCAGTATTTT	CASRPGTASTDTQYF
TRBV9	TRBJ2-1	NA	NA	TGTGCCAGCAGCTCTGTTAGCTCCTACAATGAGCAGTTCTTC	CASSSVSSYNEQFF
TRBV19	TRBJ1-5	TRBD1	once	TGTGCCAGTAGGGACAGGGTAAGCAATCAGCCCCAGCATTTT	CASRDRVSNQPQHF
TRBV4-1	TRBJ2-5	NA	once	TGCGCCAGCAGCCAAGGACTTGCCCAAGAGACCCAGTACTTC	CASSQGLAQETQYF
TRBV28	TRBJ2-1	TRBD2	NA	TGTGCCAGCAGGCCCCCAGGCGGGAGTGGGGATGAGCAGTTCTTC	CASRPPGGSGDEQFF
TRBV5-1	TRBJ1-3	TRBD1	NA	TGCGCCAGCAGTATGGGGTCGACAGGGTCTGGAAACACCATATATTTT	CASSMGSTGSGNTIYF
TRBV21-1	TRBJ2-2	NA	NA	TGTGCCAGCAGCACCCTCTGGCGGAGTAACACCGGGGAGCTGTTTTTT	CASSTLWRSNTGELFF
TRBV28	TRBJ1-4	TRBD1	NA	TGTGCCAGCAGCTTAAGGGACAGTAATGAAAAACTGTTTTTT	CASSLRDSNEKLFF
TRBV12-3/TRBV12-4	TRBJ1-2	NA	few	TGTGCCAGCAGTTTACGCCAGGACTATGGCTACACCTTC	CASSLRQDYGYTF